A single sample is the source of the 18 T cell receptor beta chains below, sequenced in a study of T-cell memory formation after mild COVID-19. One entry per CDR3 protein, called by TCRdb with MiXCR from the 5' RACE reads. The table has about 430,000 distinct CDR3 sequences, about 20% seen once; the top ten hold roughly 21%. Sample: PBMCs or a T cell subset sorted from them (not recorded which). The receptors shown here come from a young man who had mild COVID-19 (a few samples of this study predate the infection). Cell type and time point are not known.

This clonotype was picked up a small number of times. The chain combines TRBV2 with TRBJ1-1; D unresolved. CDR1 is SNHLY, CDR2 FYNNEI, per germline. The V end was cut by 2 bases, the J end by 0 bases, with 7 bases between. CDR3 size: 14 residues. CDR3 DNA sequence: TGTGCCAGCAGTGAATTTTGGTTGAACACTGAAGCTTTCTTT. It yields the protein CASSEFWLNTEAFF.

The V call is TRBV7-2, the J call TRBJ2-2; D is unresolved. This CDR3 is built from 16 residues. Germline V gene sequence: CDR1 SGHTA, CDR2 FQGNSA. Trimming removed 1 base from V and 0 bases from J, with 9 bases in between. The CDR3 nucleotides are TGTGCCAGCAGCTTAGTGGGCCTAGCGAACACCGGGGAGCTGTTTTTT. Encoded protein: CASSLVGLANTGELFF.

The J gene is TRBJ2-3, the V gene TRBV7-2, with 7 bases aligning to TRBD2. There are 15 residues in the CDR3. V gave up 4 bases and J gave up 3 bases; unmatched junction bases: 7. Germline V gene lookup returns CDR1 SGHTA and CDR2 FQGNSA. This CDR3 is CASSSMGGRTDTQYF. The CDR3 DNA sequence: TGTGCCAGCAGCTCCATGGGAGGGAGGACAGATACGCAGTATTTT.

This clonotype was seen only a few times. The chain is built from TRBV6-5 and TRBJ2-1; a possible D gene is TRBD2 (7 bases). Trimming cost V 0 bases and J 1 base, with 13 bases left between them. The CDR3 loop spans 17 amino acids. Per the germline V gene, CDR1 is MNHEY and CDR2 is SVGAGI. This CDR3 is CASSYSRGALSYNEQFF. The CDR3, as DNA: TGTGCCAGCAGTTACTCCCGGGGGGCCCTTTCCTACAATGAGCAGTTCTTC.

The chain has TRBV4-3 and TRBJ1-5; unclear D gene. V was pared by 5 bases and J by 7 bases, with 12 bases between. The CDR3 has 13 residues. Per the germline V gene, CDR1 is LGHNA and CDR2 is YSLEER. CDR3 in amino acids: CASSASEDQPQHF. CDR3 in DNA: TGCGCCAGCAGCGCATCAGAGGACCAGCCCCAGCATTTT.

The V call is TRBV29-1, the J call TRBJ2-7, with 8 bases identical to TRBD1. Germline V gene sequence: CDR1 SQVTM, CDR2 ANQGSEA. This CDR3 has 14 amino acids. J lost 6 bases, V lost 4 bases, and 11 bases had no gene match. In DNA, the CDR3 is TGCAGCGTTGGAGTGGGACAGGCAACGGTCGAGCAGTACGTC. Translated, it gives CSVGVGQATVEQYV.

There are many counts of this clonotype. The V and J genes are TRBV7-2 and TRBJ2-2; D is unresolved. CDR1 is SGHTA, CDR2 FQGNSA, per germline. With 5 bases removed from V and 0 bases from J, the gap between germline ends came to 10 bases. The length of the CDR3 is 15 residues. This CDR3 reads CASSRGPANTGELFF. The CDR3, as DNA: TGTGCCAGCAGCCGCGGACCCGCGAACACCGGGGAGCTGTTTTTT. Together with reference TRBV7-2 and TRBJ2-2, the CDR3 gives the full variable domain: GAGVSQSPSNKVTEKGKDVELRCDPISGHTALYWYRQSLGQGLEFLIYFQGNSAPDKSGLPSDRFSAERTGGSVSTLTIQRTQQEDSAVYLCASSRGPANTGELFFGEGSRLTVL.

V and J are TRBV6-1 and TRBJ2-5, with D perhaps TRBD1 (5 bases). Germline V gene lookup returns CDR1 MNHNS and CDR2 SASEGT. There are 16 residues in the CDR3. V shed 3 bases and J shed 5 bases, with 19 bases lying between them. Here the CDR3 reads CASSDGQGLWVETQYF. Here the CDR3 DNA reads TGTGCCAGCAGTGACGGTCAGGGTCTTTGGGTGGAGACCCAGTACTTC.

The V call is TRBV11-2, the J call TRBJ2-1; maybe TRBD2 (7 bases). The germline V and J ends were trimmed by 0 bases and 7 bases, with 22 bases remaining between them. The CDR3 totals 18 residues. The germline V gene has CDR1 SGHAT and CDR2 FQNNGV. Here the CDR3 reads CASSLDQRLGGPRNEQFF. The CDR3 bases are TGTGCCAGCAGCTTAGATCAAAGGTTGGGGGGGCCGCGAAATGAGCAGTTCTTC.

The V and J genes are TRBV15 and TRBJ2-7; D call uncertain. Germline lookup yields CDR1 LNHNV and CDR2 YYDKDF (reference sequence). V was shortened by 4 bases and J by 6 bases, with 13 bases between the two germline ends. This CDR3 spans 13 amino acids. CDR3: CATSKDIYSEQYV. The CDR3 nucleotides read TGTGCCACCAGCAAGGATATTTATTCCGAGCAGTACGTC.

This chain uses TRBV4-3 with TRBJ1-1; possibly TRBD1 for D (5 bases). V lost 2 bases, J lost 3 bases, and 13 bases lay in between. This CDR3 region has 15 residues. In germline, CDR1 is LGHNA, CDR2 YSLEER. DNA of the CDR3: TGCGCCAGCAGCCAATTTCAGGGTTGGGACACTGAAGCTTTCTTT. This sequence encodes CASSQFQGWDTEAFF.

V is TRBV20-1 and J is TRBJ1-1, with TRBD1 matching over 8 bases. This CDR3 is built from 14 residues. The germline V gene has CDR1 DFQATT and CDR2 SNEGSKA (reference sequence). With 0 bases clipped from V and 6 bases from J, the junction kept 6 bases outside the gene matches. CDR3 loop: CSARDDRGPPEAFF. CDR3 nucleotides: TGCAGTGCTAGAGATGACAGGGGCCCCCCTGAAGCTTTCTTT.

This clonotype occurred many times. The CDR3 reads CASSLRGAEAFF. The CDR3 region has the DNA TGTGCCAGCAGCTTAAGGGGGGCTGAAGCTTTCTTT. This chain joins TRBV7-2 and TRBJ1-1, with D possibly matching TRBD1 (6 bases). V was shortened by 2 bases and J by 6 bases, with 7 bases between the two germline ends. Germline V gene lookup returns CDR1 SGHTA and CDR2 FQGNSA. CDR3 length: 12 amino acids.

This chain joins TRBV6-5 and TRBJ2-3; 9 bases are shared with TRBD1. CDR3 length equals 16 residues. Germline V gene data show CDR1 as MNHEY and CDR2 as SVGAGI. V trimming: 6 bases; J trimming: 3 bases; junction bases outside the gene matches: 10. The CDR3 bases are TGTGCCAGCAGGGGTTCCGGGACAGGGTTGACAGATACGCAGTATTTT. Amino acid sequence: CASRGSGTGLTDTQYF.

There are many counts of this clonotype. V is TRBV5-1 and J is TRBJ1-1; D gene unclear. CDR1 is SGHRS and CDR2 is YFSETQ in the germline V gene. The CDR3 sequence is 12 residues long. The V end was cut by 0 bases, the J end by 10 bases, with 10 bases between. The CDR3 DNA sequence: TGCGCCAGCAGCTTGGAGGGTGTCGGAGCTTTCTTT. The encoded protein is CASSLEGVGAFF.

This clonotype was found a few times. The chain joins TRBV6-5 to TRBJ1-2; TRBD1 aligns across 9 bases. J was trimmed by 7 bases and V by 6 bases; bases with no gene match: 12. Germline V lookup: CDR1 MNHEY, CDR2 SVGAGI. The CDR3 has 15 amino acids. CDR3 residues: CASRDRDRVQFGYTF. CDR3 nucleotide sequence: TGTGCCAGCAGGGACCGGGACAGGGTTCAATTTGGCTACACCTTC.

The CDR3 reads CASSEETAGNTEAFF. The CDR3 nucleotides are TGTGCCAGCAGTGAAGAGACAGCCGGGAACACTGAAGCTTTCTTT. This chain uses TRBV5-6 with TRBJ1-1; D is possibly TRBD1 (5 bases). CDR3 length: 15 amino acids. Germline V gene sequence: CDR1 SGHDT, CDR2 YYEEEE. Deletions cut 5 bases from V and 1 base from J, with 15 bases between. Full variable domain (outside the CDR3, taken from reference TRBV5-6 and TRBJ1-1): DAGVTQSPTHLIKTRGQQVTLRCSPKSGHDTVSWYQQALGQGPQFIFQYYEEEERQRGNFPDRFSGHQFPNYSSELNVNALLLGDSALYLCASSEETAGNTEAFFGQGTRLTVV.

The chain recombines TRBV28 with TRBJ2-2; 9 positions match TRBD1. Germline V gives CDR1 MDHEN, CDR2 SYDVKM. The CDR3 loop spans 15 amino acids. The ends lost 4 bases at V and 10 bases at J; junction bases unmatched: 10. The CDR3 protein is CASSSPGQGLMELFF. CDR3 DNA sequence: TGTGCCAGCAGTTCCCCGGGACAGGGTTTAATGGAGCTGTTTTTT.